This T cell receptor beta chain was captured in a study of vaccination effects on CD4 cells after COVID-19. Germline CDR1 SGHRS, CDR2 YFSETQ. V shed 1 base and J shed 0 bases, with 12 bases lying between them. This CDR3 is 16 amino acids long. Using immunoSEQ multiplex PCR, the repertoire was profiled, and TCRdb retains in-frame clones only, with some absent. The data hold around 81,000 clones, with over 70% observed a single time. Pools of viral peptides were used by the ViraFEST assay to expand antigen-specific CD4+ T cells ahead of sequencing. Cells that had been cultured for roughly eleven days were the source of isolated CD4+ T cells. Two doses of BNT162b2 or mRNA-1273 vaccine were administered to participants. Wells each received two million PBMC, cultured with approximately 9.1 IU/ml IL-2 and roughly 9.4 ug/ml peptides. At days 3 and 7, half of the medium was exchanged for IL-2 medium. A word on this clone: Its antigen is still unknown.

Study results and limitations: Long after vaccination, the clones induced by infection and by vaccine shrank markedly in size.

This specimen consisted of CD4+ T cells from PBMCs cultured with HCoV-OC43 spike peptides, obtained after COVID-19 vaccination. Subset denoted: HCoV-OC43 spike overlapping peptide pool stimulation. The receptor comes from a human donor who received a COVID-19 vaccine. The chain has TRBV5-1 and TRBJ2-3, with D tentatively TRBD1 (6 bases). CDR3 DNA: TGCGCCAGCAGCTTGTGGGCAGGGGCTAGCACAGATACGCAGTATTTT. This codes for CASSLWAGASTDTQYF.